This T cell receptor (beta chain) was sequenced for a study of tumor-infiltrating lymphocytes in primary liver carcinoma. Total RNA (approximately 500 ng) served as template for TCR beta cDNA synthesis primed by a constant-region primer. Each TCR beta library was derived from three nested multiplex PCR rounds that employed slightly modified ARM-PCR. The first two PCR rounds used TRBV1-TRBV30 forward primers with a C-beta reverse primer, 9 to 10 cycles each. TCRdb redid the calling of the multiplex PCR reads with MiXCR, one entry per CDR3 protein. Among around 56,000 distinct CDR3 sequences listed, over 65% were seen once. Total RNA and DNA came together from roughly 20-30 mg of bulk tissue without cell sorting. All tumor samples contained more than 75% viable tumor cells. On this clonotype: This may come from a read error, since a much larger clone is one base off.

Trimming took 5 bases from V and 4 from J, leaving 15 bases between them. Germline loops: CDR1 MNHEY, CDR2 SVGAGI. The CDR3 is 15 amino acids. The receptor comes from a man aged 35 to 55 with primary liver carcinoma and hepatitis B virus infection. J is TRBJ2-1 and V is TRBV6-5; TRBD2 is a possible D gene (5 bases). Sequencing was done on a sample of liver tumor tissue from sampling region 2. The subset here: tumor region T2, inferior pole. The CDR3 DNA is TGTGCCAGCAGTCCCTCGGCCGGGGAGTACAATGAGCAGTTCTTC. Translation: CASSPSAGEYNEQFF.